In this sample, the clone carrying this TCR beta chain turned up once. Its antigen is unknown. V lost 6 bases and J 0 bases, leaving 6 bases between the germline ends. From germline, CDR1 is SNHLY and CDR2 FYNNEI. The length of the CDR3 is 13 residues. This record belongs to a study of T cell responses to AZD1222 COVID-19 vaccine. Study-wide points: It should be noted that donors were predominantly white British and more often female, and clonal diversity was possibly underestimated.

Assay: immunoSEQ multiplex PCR; the TCRdb copy retains only in-frame clones and omits some. The table records some 52,000 clones, roughly 86% of them present only once. The sequenced sample was peripheral blood, obtained 28 days after the second AZD1222 dose. The clonotype comes from an adult who received the AZD1222 COVID-19 vaccine. The genes are TRBV2 and TRBJ1-3; D is unresolved. CDR3 bases: TGTGCCAGCAGGCGGGACTCTGGAAACACCATATATTTT. Its translation is CASRRDSGNTIYF.